The rows below give T cell receptor beta chains drawn from one sample of a study of beta chain features in type 1 diabetes. Here immunoSEQ multiplex PCR was the method, and the copy in TCRdb shows in-frame clones only, minus some. The sample has hundreds of thousands of clones, 11% to 15% seen once; the top ten hold approximately 0.043%. What was sequenced was naive CD4+ T cells from blood. Receptor source: a man aged 18 to 30 with type 1 diabetes. Both conserved end residues are part of each CDR3. The D gene is left open where the match is weak. Clone size is given for some rows only: seen once, a few or many times, or a class if the clone is expanded.

>TRBJ2-7|NA|NA|TRBV13
CASSLEEAQYEQYF
TGTGCCAGCAGCTTAGAGGAGGCACAGTACGAGCAGTACTTC
>TRBJ1-1|NA|NA|TRBV28
CASYWAGNTEAFF
TGTGCCAGCTACTGGGCGGGGAACACTGAAGCTTTCTTT
>TRBJ2-7|few|NA|TRBV30
CAWSGGRGTYYEQYF
TGTGCCTGGAGTGGGGGAAGGGGAACCTACTACGAGCAGTACTTC
>TRBJ2-1|few|TRBD2|TRBV6-4
CASSLSGGEDEQFF
TGTGCCAGCAGTCTTAGCGGGGGGGAGGATGAGCAGTTCTTC
>TRBJ1-1|few|NA|TRBV7-9
CASSLEANTEAFF
TGTGCCAGCAGCTTAGAGGCAAACACTGAAGCTTTCTTT
>TRBJ2-5|NA|TRBD1|TRBV18
CASSYDREETQYF
TGTGCCAGCTCATACGACAGGGAAGAGACCCAGTACTTC
>TRBJ2-3|NA|TRBD2|TRBV25-1
CASRRENLVDTQYF
TGTGCCAGCAGGCGGGAGAATTTGGTAGATACGCAGTATTTT
>TRBJ2-5|NA|NA|TRBV4-1
CASSQPQTETQYF
TGCGCCAGCAGCCAACCACAGACAGAGACCCAGTACTTC
>TRBJ1-6|NA|NA|TRBV30
CAWSPNGIPYNSPLHF
TGTGCCTGGAGCCCAAACGGGATCCCCTATAATTCACCCCTCCACTTT
>TRBJ1-4|few|NA|TRBV4-1
CASSRGIATNEKLFF
TGCGCCAGCAGCCGGGGGATTGCAACTAATGAAAAACTGTTTTTT
>TRBJ1-5|NA|NA|TRBV5-1
CASSLQGEPQHF
TGCGCCAGCAGCCTGCAGGGTGAGCCCCAGCATTTT
>TRBJ1-6|few|NA|TRBV2
CAITTWTVPNSPLHF
TGTGCCATCACAACTTGGACAGTCCCTAATTCACCCCTCCACTTT
>TRBJ1-5|few|NA|TRBV6-5
CASRALGNQPQHF
TGTGCCAGCCGGGCCTTAGGGAATCAGCCCCAGCATTTT
>TRBJ1-2|few|TRBD1|TRBV15
CATSPGDRAGYGYTF
TGTGCCACCAGCCCAGGGGACAGGGCCGGCTATGGCTACACCTTC
>TRBJ1-2|few|NA|TRBV7-9
CASSTTMAGGLRYGYTF
TGTGCCAGCAGCACCACGATGGCCGGGGGGCTTCGATATGGCTACACCTTC
>TRBJ2-1|few|NA|TRBV7-2
CASSQNPRVHEQFF
TGTGCCAGCAGCCAAAACCCCAGGGTACATGAGCAGTTCTTC
>TRBJ2-4|few|NA|TRBV6-5
CASSYTGNIQYF
TGTGCCAGCAGTTACACAGGCAACATTCAGTACTTC
>TRBJ1-1|few|TRBD1|TRBV7-8
CASSLTGGREWKDTEAFF
TGTGCCAGCAGCTTAACAGGGGGAAGAGAGTGGAAAGACACTGAAGCTTTCTTT
>TRBJ2-3|NA|TRBD2|TRBV7-9
CASSSSGRGTDTQYF
TGTGCCAGCAGCTCTAGCGGGAGGGGTACAGATACGCAGTATTTT
>TRBJ1-1|few|NA|TRBV6-5
CASAAESEAFF
TGTGCCAGCGCGGCCGAATCGGAGGCTTTCTTT
>TRBJ1-6|NA|NA|TRBV30
CAWSVAGLNSPLHF
TGTGCCTGGAGTGTGGCGGGGCTCAATTCACCCCTCCACTTT
>TRBJ2-7|NA|NA|TRBV4-3
CASSQQLSATYEQYF
TGCGCCAGCAGCCAACAACTTAGTGCCACCTACGAGCAGTACTTC
>TRBJ2-1|NA|TRBD2|TRBV6-5
CASSRGLAGPEQFF
TGTGCCAGCAGTAGAGGACTAGCGGGGCCGGAGCAGTTCTTC
>TRBJ1-2|few|TRBD1|TRBV13
CASSLDPGGAGGYTF
TGTGCCAGCAGCTTAGATCCAGGGGGCGCTGGTGGCTACACCTTC
>TRBJ2-1|NA|TRBD2|TRBV6-5
CASSYAPTSEINEQFF
TGTGCCAGCAGTTACGCCCCGACTAGCGAAATCAATGAGCAGTTCTTC
>TRBJ2-3|few|NA|TRBV7-9
CASSSGSFTDTQYF
TGTGCCAGCAGCTCTGGGTCTTTCACAGATACGCAGTATTTT
>TRBJ2-5|NA|TRBD1|TRBV28
CASSSLTGGVETQYF
TGTGCCAGCAGTTCTCTAACAGGGGGAGTAGAGACCCAGTACTTC
>TRBJ1-2|NA|NA|TRBV28
CASSVGDVNGYTF
TGTGCCAGCAGTGTAGGAGACGTTAATGGCTACACCTTC
>TRBJ2-1|few|TRBD2|TRBV9
CASSITGTSGGPDNEQFF
TGTGCCAGCAGCATAACCGGGACTAGCGGGGGCCCTGACAATGAGCAGTTCTTC
>TRBJ2-3|NA|TRBD1|TRBV9
CASSVTTGTDTQYF
TGTGCCAGCAGCGTGACGACAGGGACAGATACGCAGTATTTT
>TRBJ2-3|NA|NA|TRBV4-2
CASSQVELEVDTQYF
TGTGCCAGCAGCCAAGTTGAGCTAGAGGTAGATACGCAGTATTTT
>TRBJ2-2|few|NA|TRBV7-9
CASSLLASNTGELFF
TGTGCCAGCAGCCTTCTGGCTTCCAACACCGGGGAGCTGTTTTTT
>TRBJ2-3|few|TRBD2|TRBV30
CAWSESGSLSDTQYF
TGTGCCTGGAGTGAAAGCGGGAGTCTTTCAGATACGCAGTATTTT
>TRBJ1-4|NA|NA|TRBV30
CAWEKTLPGGEKLFF
TGTGCCTGGGAAAAGACGCTCCCTGGGGGTGAAAAACTGTTTTTT
>TRBJ2-5|few|NA|TRBV13
CAYFRGGRETQYF
TGTGCCTACTTCCGTGGGGGCCGGGAGACCCAGTACTTC
>TRBJ2-3|NA|TRBD2|TRBV7-2
CASSSTSGHTDTQYF
TGTGCCAGCAGCTCAACTAGCGGGCACACAGATACGCAGTATTTT
>TRBJ2-7|NA|NA|TRBV15
CATSRDAQDTYEQYF
TGTGCCACCAGCAGAGATGCCCAGGACACCTACGAGCAGTACTTC
>TRBJ2-2|few|NA|TRBV19
CASSIGSPATNTGELFF
TGTGCCAGTAGTATCGGGTCCCCAGCGACGAACACCGGGGAGCTGTTTTTT
>TRBJ1-2|NA|NA|TRBV6-5
CASSYLTRGMNGYTF
TGTGCCAGCAGTTACTTAACTAGGGGGATGAATGGCTACACCTTC
>TRBJ1-5|few|NA|TRBV30
CAWSASYSNQPQHF
TGTGCCTGGAGTGCGAGTTATAGCAATCAGCCCCAGCATTTT
>TRBJ2-2|few|NA|TRBV28
CASTGRTNTGELFF
TGTGCCAGCACAGGACGGACGAACACCGGGGAGCTGTTTTTT
>TRBJ1-2|NA|TRBD1|TRBV2
CASTATGDGYTF
TGTGCCAGCACCGCGACAGGGGATGGCTACACCTTC
>TRBJ1-5|few|TRBD1|TRBV10-3
CAISEGDRGLGQPQHF
TGTGCCATCAGTGAGGGGGACAGGGGGCTTGGCCAGCCCCAGCATTTT
>TRBJ2-7|NA|TRBD2|TRBV29-1
CSVLGQGGRRYEQYF
TGCAGCGTATTAGGTCAAGGCGGGAGGAGGTACGAGCAGTACTTC
>TRBJ2-5|few|NA|TRBV7-9
CASSPLRIGSFIATQYF
TGTGCCAGCAGCCCGCTCCGGATCGGGTCCTTTATAGCGACCCAGTACTTC